Following are 9 T cell receptor beta chains from one sample sequenced in a study of blood T cells in healthy people across ages. A second 7 to 11 cycle PCR used barcoded and J-beta primers. In TCRdb, the 5' RACE reads were re-called with MiXCR into one record per CDR3 protein. Counted here are about 930,000 distinct CDR3 sequences, 25% to 35% occurring once; the ten biggest clones make up 10%. This same sample was also part of a study on T cells of mothers and their children.

What was sequenced was blood. Source of these receptors: a woman in her forties in good health.

This clonotype was counted only a few times. The chain couples TRBV9 to TRBJ1-5; tentative D call: TRBD1 (6 bases). Looked up from germline, CDR1 is SGDLS and CDR2 is YYNGEE. Trimming left V 3 bases short and J 3 bases short, with 13 bases between. This CDR3 has 15 residues. The CDR3 region is CASSAGTYPNQPQHF. Written as DNA, the CDR3 is TGTGCCAGCAGCGCCGGGACATACCCCAATCAGCCCCAGCATTTT.

Many counts were recorded for this clonotype. The CDR3 DNA sequence: TGTGCCAGCAGCCCAGCGGGGTATAATTCACCCCTCCACTTT. Amino acid sequence: CASSPAGYNSPLHF. The chain combines TRBV7-9 with TRBJ1-6; no firm D call. Germline V CDR1 and CDR2: SEHNR, FQNEAQ (reference sequence). V lost 5 bases, J lost 4 bases, and 9 bases lay in between. The CDR3 spans 14 residues.

This clonotype was seen repeatedly, ten times or more. The chain is built from TRBV6-2 or TRBV6-3 and TRBJ2-1; the match to TRBD2 covers 7 bases. CDR3 length equals 16 residues. V trimming: 2 bases; J trimming: 0 bases; junction bases outside the gene matches: 4. Germline CDR1 is MNHEY and CDR2 is SVGEGT. CDR3 region: CASSYGGGYSYNEQFF. The CDR3, as DNA: TGTGCCAGCAGTTACGGGGGGGGTTACTCCTACAATGAGCAGTTCTTC.

V is TRBV15 and J is TRBJ2-1, with D unclear. Looked up from germline, CDR1 is LNHNV and CDR2 is YYDKDF (reference sequence). The CDR3 contains 14 residues. Trimming pared 3 bases from V and 4 bases from J, leaving 10 bases between. The CDR3 reads CATSRRDGYNEQFF. DNA of the CDR3: TGTGCCACCAGCAGGAGAGACGGGTACAATGAGCAGTTCTTC.

This clonotype was counted between two and nine times. The gene calls are TRBV5-1 and TRBJ1-4, with 7 positions matching TRBD1. The CDR3 sequence is 14 residues long. Germline CDR1 reads SGHRS; CDR2 reads YFSETQ. J was trimmed by 8 bases and V by 4 bases; bases with no gene match: 8. The CDR3 DNA reads as TGCGCCAGCAGCCGTGACAGGGAAGGGGAAAAACTGTTTTTT. This codes for CASSRDREGEKLFF.

J is TRBJ2-2 and V is TRBV5-1; 10 bases line up with TRBD1. CDR3 length equals 15 residues. V lost 2 bases to trimming and J lost 6 bases; unmatched junction nucleotides: 4. Germline loops: CDR1 SGHRS, CDR2 YFSETQ. The CDR3 bases are TGCGCCAGCAGCTTAACCGGGACAGGGGCCGGGGAGCTGTTTTTT. Encoded protein: CASSLTGTGAGELFF. The full variable domain, completed using reference TRBV5-1 and TRBJ2-2, is KAGVTQTPRYLIKTRGQQVTLSCSPISGHRSVSWYQQTPGQGLQFLFEYFSETQRNKGNFPGRFSGRQFSNSRSEMNVSTLELGDSALYLCASSLTGTGAGELFFGEGSRLTVL.

Many counts were recorded for this clonotype. The V and J genes are TRBV20-1 and TRBJ2-5, with TRBD2 identical over 15 bases. The CDR3 is 17 residues long. Germline CDR1 and CDR2: DFQATT and SNEGSKA (reference sequence). After removal of 5 bases from V and 11 bases from J, the junction contained 18 bases not matched to a gene. In nucleotides, the CDR3 is TGCAGTGCTTTCGGACCGGGACTAGCGGGGGGTCAGGATGGGCAGTACTTC. This translates into CSAFGPGLAGGQDGQYF.

This rearrangement joins TRBV6-5 to TRBJ1-4; D unresolved. The germline V gene encodes CDR1 MNHEY and CDR2 SVGAGI. CDR3 length: 13 residues. V dropped 8 bases and J dropped 3 bases, with 10 bases sitting between them. The CDR3 coding sequence is TGTGCCAGCCAGAGGACGGCTAATGAAAAACTGTTTTTT. Its translation is CASQRTANEKLFF.

This clonotype came up a few times. J is TRBJ2-5 and V is TRBV7-2; perhaps TRBD2 as D (6 bases). The CDR3 spans 14 residues. Germline V CDR1 and CDR2: SGHTA, FQGNSA. The V and J ends lost 4 bases and 4 bases respectively, with 13 bases between them. The DNA of the CDR3 is TGTGCCAGCAGCTCTCCTAGCGTCCCAGAGACCCAGTACTTC. Translation gives CASSSPSVPETQYF.